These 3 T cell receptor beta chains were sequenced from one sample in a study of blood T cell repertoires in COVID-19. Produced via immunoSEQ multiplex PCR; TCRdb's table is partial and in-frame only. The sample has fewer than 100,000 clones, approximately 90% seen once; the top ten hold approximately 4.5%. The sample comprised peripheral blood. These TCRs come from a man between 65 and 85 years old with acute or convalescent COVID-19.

The CDR3 bases are TGTGCCAGCAGCCAATCCGGCTATGGCTACACCTTC. This codes for CASSQSGYGYTF. The V call is TRBV14, the J call TRBJ1-2; D remains unclear. CDR3 size: 12 residues. From germline, CDR1 is SGHDN and CDR2 FVKESK. The ends were cut back, 2 bases at V and 4 bases at J, with 5 bases in the middle.

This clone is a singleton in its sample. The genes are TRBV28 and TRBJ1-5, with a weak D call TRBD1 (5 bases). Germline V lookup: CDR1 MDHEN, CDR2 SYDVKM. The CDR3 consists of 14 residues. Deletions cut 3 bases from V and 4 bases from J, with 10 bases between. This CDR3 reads CASSFWTSNQPQHF. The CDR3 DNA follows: TGTGCCAGCAGTTTTTGGACATCGAATCAGCCCCAGCATTTT. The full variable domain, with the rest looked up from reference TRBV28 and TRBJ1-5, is DVKVTQSSRYLVKRTGEKVFLECVQDMDHENMFWYRQDPGLGLRLIYFSYDVKMKEKGDIPEGYSVSREKKERFSLILESASTNQTSMYLCASSFWTSNQPQHFGDGTRLSIL.

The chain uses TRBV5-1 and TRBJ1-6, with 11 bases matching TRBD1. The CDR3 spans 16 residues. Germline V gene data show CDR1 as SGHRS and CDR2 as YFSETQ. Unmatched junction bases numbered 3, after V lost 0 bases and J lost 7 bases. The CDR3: CASSLGGQGVNSPLHF. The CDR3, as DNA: TGCGCCAGCAGCTTGGGGGGACAGGGGGTAAATTCACCCCTCCACTTT.